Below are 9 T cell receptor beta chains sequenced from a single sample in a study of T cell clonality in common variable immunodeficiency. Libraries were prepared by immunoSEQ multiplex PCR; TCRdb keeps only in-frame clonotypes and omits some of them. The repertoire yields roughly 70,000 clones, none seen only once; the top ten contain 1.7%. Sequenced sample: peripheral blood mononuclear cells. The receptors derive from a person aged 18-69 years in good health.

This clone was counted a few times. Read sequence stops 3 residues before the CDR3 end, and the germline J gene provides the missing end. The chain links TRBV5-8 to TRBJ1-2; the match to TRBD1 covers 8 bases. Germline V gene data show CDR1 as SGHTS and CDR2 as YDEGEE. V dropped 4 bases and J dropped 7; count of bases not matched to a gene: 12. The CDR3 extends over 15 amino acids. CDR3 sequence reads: CASSQFQGARRGYTF. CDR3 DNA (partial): TGTGCCAGCAGCCAATTTCAGGGGGCACGACGTGGC.

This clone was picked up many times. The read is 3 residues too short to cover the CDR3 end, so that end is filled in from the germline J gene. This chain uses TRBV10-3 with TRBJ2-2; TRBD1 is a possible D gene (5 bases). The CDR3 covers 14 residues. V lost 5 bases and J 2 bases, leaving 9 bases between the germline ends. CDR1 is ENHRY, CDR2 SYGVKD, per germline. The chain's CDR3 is CAISSRENTGELFF. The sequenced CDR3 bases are TGTGCCATCAGTAGCAGGGAAAACACCGGGGAG.

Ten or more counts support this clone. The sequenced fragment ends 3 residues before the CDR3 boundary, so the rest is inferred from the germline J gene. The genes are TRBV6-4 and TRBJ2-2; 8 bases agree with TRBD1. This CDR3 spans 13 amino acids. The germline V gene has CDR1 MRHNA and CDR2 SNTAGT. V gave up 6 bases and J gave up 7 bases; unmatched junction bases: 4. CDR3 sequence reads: CASRQGAIGELFF. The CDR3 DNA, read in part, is TGTGCCAGCAGGCAGGGGGCGATCGGGGAG.

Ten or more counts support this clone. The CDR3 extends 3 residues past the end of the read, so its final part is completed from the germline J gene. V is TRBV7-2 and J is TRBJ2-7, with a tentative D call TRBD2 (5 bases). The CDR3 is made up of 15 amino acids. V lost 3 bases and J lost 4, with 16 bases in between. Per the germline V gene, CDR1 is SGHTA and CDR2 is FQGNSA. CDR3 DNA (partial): TGTGCCAGCAGCTTTATGATCGGCGGAGGTTACGAG. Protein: CASSFMIGGGYE. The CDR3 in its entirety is CASSFMIGGGYEQYF.

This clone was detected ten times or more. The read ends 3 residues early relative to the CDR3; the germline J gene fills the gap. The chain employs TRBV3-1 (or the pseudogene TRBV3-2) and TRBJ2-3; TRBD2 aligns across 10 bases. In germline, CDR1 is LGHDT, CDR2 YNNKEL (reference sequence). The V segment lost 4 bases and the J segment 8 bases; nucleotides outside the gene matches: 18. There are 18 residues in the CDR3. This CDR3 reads CASSPGSASGGIRRTQYF. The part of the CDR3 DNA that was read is TGTGCCAGCAGCCCCGGCTCGGCTAGCGGGGGTATACGGCGTACG.

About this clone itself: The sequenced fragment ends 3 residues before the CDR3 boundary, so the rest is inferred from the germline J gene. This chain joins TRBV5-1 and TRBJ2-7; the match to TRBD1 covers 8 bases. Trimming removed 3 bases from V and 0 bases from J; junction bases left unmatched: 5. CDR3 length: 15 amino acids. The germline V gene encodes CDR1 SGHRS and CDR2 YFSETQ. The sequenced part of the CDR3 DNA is TGCGCCAGCAGCTCCAACAGGGGGAGCTCCTACGAG. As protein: CASSSNRGSSYE. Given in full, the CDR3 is CASSSNRGSSYEQYF.

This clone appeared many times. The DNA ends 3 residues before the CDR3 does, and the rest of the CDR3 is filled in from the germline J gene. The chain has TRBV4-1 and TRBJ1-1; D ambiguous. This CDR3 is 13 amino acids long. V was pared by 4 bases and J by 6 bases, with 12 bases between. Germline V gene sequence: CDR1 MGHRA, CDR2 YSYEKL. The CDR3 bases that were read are TGCGCCAGCAGCCCCCCAGTTGGGCCTGAA. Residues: CASSPPVGPE. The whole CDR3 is CASSPPVGPEAFF.

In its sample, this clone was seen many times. The sequenced CDR3 bases are TGCAGTGCTAGGGAGGTCGGTGCGGGGGGAAACATT. Protein: CSAREVGAGGNI. Given in full, the CDR3 is CSAREVGAGGNIQYF. V and J are TRBV20-1 and TRBJ2-4; 8 bases map to TRBD2. The read ends 3 residues shy of where the CDR3 ends; the end is completed using the germline J gene. From germline, CDR1 is DFQATT and CDR2 SNEGSKA (reference sequence). V trimming: 3 bases; J trimming: 6 bases; junction bases outside the gene matches: 10. The CDR3 contains 15 residues.

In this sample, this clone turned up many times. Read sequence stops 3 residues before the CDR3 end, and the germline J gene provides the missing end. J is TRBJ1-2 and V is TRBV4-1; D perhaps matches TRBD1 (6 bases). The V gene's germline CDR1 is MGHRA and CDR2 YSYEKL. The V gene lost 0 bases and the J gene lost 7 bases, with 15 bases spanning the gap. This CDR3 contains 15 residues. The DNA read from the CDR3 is TGCGCCAGCAGCCAAGAAGGACGGGGGGCAGGTGGC. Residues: CASSQEGRGAGG. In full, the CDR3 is CASSQEGRGAGGYTF.